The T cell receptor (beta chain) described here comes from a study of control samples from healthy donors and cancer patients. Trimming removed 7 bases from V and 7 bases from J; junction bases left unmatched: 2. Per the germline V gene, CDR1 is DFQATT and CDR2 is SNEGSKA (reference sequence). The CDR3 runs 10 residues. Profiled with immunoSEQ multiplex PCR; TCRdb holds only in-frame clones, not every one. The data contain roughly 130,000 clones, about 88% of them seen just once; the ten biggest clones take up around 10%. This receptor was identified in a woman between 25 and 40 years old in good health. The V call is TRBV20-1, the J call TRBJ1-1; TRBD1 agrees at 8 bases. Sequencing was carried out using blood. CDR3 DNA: TGCAGTGTTGGACAGGGTGAAGCTTTCTTT. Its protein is CSVGQGEAFF.